This passage covers 20 T cell receptor beta chains from one sample sequenced in a study of cytomegalovirus exposure and HLA in healthy donors. 13 Jbeta primers and 60 Vbeta primers were used for the PCR. TCRdb keeps only in-frame clones here, not all; method: immunoSEQ multiplex PCR. The repertoire table contains about 170,000 clones. Sample: PBMCs. Every receptor here comes from an older woman in good health and CMV-seronegative.

The chain couples TRBV27 to TRBJ2-1; TRBD2 aligns across 10 bases. The CDR3 extends over 16 amino acids. CDR1 and CDR2 (germline): MNHEY, SMNVEV (reference sequence). V shed 5 bases, J shed 4 bases, and the junction held 8 bases outside the gene matches. The CDR3 sequence: CASSPLLAGPYNEQFF. The DNA for the CDR3 is TGTGCCAGCAGTCCTCTACTAGCGGGACCTTACAATGAGCAGTTCTTC.

This sequence joins TRBV5-1 and TRBJ2-7; D perhaps matches TRBD1 (6 bases). The germline gives CDR1 SGHRS, CDR2 YFSETQ. There are 14 residues in the CDR3. The V gene lost 1 base and the J gene lost 4 bases, with 12 bases spanning the gap. CDR3 DNA: TGCGCCAGCAGCTTGACAGGGTCTCATTACGAGCAGTACTTC. This gives the protein CASSLTGSHYEQYF.

The V call is TRBV5-4, the J call TRBJ2-7; possible D gene TRBD1, 6 bases. CDR3 length: 14 amino acids. Germline CDR1 reads SGHNT; CDR2 reads YYREEE (reference sequence). The V gene lost 5 bases and the J gene lost 0 bases, with 12 bases spanning the gap. As DNA, the CDR3 is TGTGCCAGCAGACGCCAGGACAGCTCCTACGAGCAGTACTTC. This encodes CASRRQDSSYEQYF.

This chain links TRBV7-9 with TRBJ1-5; TRBD1 aligns across 7 bases. J was trimmed by 2 bases and V by 3 bases; bases with no gene match: 1. CDR1 and CDR2 (germline): SEHNR, FQNEAQ (reference sequence). This CDR3 contains 14 residues. The CDR3 bases are TGTGCCAGCAGCTTTGGACAGGGCAATCAGCCCCAGCATTTT. The encoded protein is CASSFGQGNQPQHF.

The chain uses TRBV6-1 and TRBJ2-3; TRBD1 aligns across 7 bases. V lost 5 bases, J lost 0 bases, and 5 bases stayed unmatched. Germline CDR1 reads MNHNS; CDR2 reads SASEGT. The CDR3 is made up of 15 amino acids. CDR3 DNA: TGTGCCAGCAGTTTGACAGGGCATAGCACAGATACGCAGTATTTT. Amino acids: CASSLTGHSTDTQYF.

The chain is built from TRBV5-4 and TRBJ2-1; TRBD2 agrees at 8 bases. Germline values: CDR1 SGHNT, CDR2 YYREEE (reference sequence). This CDR3 has 14 amino acids. V was pared by 4 bases and J by 2 bases, with 2 bases of the junction left unmatched. The CDR3 loop is CASSRTSPYNEQFF. For the CDR3, the DNA is TGTGCCAGCAGCCGGACTAGCCCCTACAATGAGCAGTTCTTC.

This sequence joins TRBV10-3 and TRBJ2-1; D is unresolved. Trimming cost V 3 bases and J 9 bases, with 9 bases left between them. The CDR3 consists of 12 residues. The germline V gene encodes CDR1 ENHRY and CDR2 SYGVKD. CDR3 DNA: TGTGCCATCAGTGATCAGGTTACTGAGCAGTTCTTC. It encodes CAISDQVTEQFF.

The CDR3 spells CASSSLAGQETQYF. The CDR3 bases are TGTGCCAGCAGTTCGCTAGCGGGGCAAGAGACCCAGTACTTC. J is TRBJ2-5 and V is TRBV6-5, with 9 bases identical to TRBD2. Germline CDR1 is MNHEY and CDR2 is SVGAGI. The CDR3 sequence is 14 residues long. Trimming at V came to 4 bases and at J to 2 bases, leaving 2 bases not matched to a gene.

The CDR3 DNA reads as TGTGCCAGCAGTAGGGACTCCGGGGAGACCCAGTACTTC. Protein sequence: CASSRDSGETQYF. V gene TRBV6-4 combines with J gene TRBJ2-5, with a tentative D call TRBD2 (6 bases). In germline, CDR1 is MRHNA, CDR2 SNTAGT. This CDR3 region has 13 residues. The V end was cut by 5 bases, the J end by 5 bases, with 12 bases between.

The V call is TRBV28, the J call TRBJ2-7; D is perhaps TRBD1 (7 bases). The germline V gene has CDR1 MDHEN and CDR2 SYDVKM. The CDR3 spans 15 residues. The V gene lost 9 bases and the J gene lost 7 bases, with 25 bases spanning the gap. The CDR3 DNA follows: TGTGCCAGTAAAGGAGGGGGCCCCGAACCGGGAGAGCAGTACTTC. Protein: CASKGGGPEPGEQYF.

This rearrangement joins TRBV6-5 to TRBJ2-2; 9 bases are a match to TRBD1. The V gene's germline CDR1 is MNHEY and CDR2 SVGAGI. The CDR3 runs to 15 residues. Trimming took 6 bases from V and 5 from J; bases not matched to a gene: 7. The CDR3 spells CASSPPGTGTGELFF. DNA of the CDR3: TGTGCCAGCAGCCCTCCGGGGACAGGGACCGGGGAGCTGTTTTTT.

V and J are TRBV6-6 and TRBJ2-1; perhaps TRBD2 as D (5 bases). This CDR3 is 16 amino acids long. V dropped 2 bases and J dropped 2 bases, with 13 bases sitting between them. CDR1 is MNHNY, CDR2 SVGAGI, per germline (reference sequence). CDR3 nucleotide sequence: TGTGCCAGCAGTTACGGAGGAAAACAGACCTACAATGAGCAGTTCTTC. This translates into CASSYGGKQTYNEQFF.

The CDR3 DNA reads as TGTGCCAGCAGCTTAGGAGCGGGAGCGGCAGATACGCAGTATTTT. This gives the protein CASSLGAGAADTQYF. The chain recombines TRBV5-4 with TRBJ2-3; 8 bases line up with TRBD2. Germline V gene lookup returns CDR1 SGHNT and CDR2 YYREEE (reference sequence). This CDR3 has 15 residues. The V and J ends lost 2 bases and 4 bases, in that order; junction bases with no gene match: 6.

The chain links TRBV27 to TRBJ1-2; D remains unclear. The germline V and J ends were trimmed by 5 bases and 1 base, with 8 bases remaining between them. The CDR3 is 13 amino acids. CDR1 is MNHEY and CDR2 is SMNVEV in the germline V gene (reference sequence). CDR3 region: CASSPGGNYGYTF. The CDR3 nucleotides are TGTGCCAGCAGTCCCGGTGGTAACTATGGCTACACCTTC.

The genes are TRBV6-6 and TRBJ1-1; weak D call: TRBD1 (6 bases). The germline gives CDR1 MNHNY, CDR2 SVGAGI (reference sequence). CDR3 length equals 15 residues. Trimming shortened V by 0 bases and J by 8 bases, and 16 bases separated the two germline ends. In nucleotides, the CDR3 is TGTGCCAGCAGTTACTCGAAGAACTCAGGGGTAGAAGCTTTCTTT. Its translation is CASSYSKNSGVEAFF.

The chain has TRBV7-9 and TRBJ2-1; D perhaps matches TRBD2 (5 bases). Looked up from germline, CDR1 is SEHNR and CDR2 is FQNEAQ (reference sequence). CDR3 length: 15 residues. V gave up 3 bases and J gave up 8 bases, with 17 bases separating them. The CDR3, as DNA: TGTGCCAGCAGCTTGGCGGGTTCCGCGAGCTATGAGCAGTTCTTC. As protein: CASSLAGSASYEQFF. Together with reference TRBV7-9 and TRBJ2-1, the CDR3 gives the full variable domain: DTGVSQNPRHKITKRGQNVTFRCDPISEHNRLYWYRQTLGQGPEFLTYFQNEAQLEKSRLLSDRFSAERPKGSFSTLEIQRTEQGDSAMYLCASSLAGSASYEQFFGPGTRLTVL.

The chain is built from TRBV6-5 and TRBJ1-6, with D perhaps TRBD1 (5 bases). The V gene lost 5 bases and the J gene lost 10 bases, with 12 bases spanning the gap. The CDR3 length is 13 residues. In germline, CDR1 is MNHEY, CDR2 SVGAGI. CDR3 nucleotide sequence: TGTGCCAGCAGTACCGGGGGGAGGTCACCCCTCCACTTT. It yields the protein CASSTGGRSPLHF.

V usage is TRBV19 and J usage is TRBJ2-4; 10 nucleotides agree with TRBD2. The CDR3 has 15 residues. Germline assignment: CDR1 LNHDA and CDR2 SQIVND (reference sequence). V lost 8 bases, J lost 1 base, and 5 bases stayed unmatched. The CDR3 nucleotides read TGTGCCAGTGCTCTAGCGGGAGTGGCCAAAAACATTCAGTACTTC. This translates into CASALAGVAKNIQYF.

The rearrangement uses TRBV7-2 and TRBJ1-1; D gene unclear. Germline lookup yields CDR1 SGHTA and CDR2 FQGNSA. The CDR3 runs to 15 residues. The ends were cut back, 1 base at V and 7 bases at J, with 16 bases in the middle. The CDR3 nucleotides are TGTGCCAGCAGCTTAGGGTTTACAGTCATTCGTGAAGCTTTCTTT. Protein: CASSLGFTVIREAFF.

The V and J genes are TRBV7-9 and TRBJ2-3; TRBD2 might be the D (6 bases). V was shortened by 5 bases and J by 5 bases, with 11 bases between the two germline ends. Germline V lookup: CDR1 SEHNR, CDR2 FQNEAQ (reference sequence). CDR3 length: 13 residues. CDR3 coding DNA: TGTGCCAGCAGCCACTCAGCGGGAGATACGCAGTATTTT. This codes for CASSHSAGDTQYF.